The rows below give T cell receptor beta chains drawn from one sample of a study of Graves' ophthalmopathy and Graves' hyperthyroidism. TCRdb re-called the multiplex PCR reads with MiXCR, one entry per CDR3 protein. The profile shows almost 750,000 distinct CDR3 sequences, about 44% of them singletons. Sequencing used peripheral blood. The source is an adult man with Graves' ophthalmopathy. CDR3s include the opening cysteine and the closing phenylalanine or tryptophan. The D gene is left open where the match is weak. Clone size is not always given. Where it is, it says once, few, many or a class for expanded clones.

v_gene,abundance,j_gene,d_gene,CDR3nt,CDR3aa
TRBV7-7,many,TRBJ1-1,TRBD1,TGTGCTAGCAGCCCAGGGACAGGGTCGGCTGAAGCTTTCTTT,CASSPGTGSAEAFF
TRBV3-1,medium-sized,TRBJ1-1,NA,TGTGCCAGCAGCCGCCAACAGTCCTCCTTCGAAGCTTTCTTT,CASSRQQSSFEAFF
TRBV20-1,few,TRBJ2-5,NA,TGCAGTGCTAGCCCCGTTGAAGAGACCCAGTACTTC,CSASPVEETQYF
TRBV5-1,few,TRBJ1-1,TRBD1,TGCGCCAGCAGCATAGGACAGGGAAGCACTGAAGCTTTCTTT,CASSIGQGSTEAFF
TRBV10-3,NA,TRBJ1-5,NA,TGTGCCAGCAGTTCGACGAGGAGCAATCAGCCCCAGCATTTT,CASSSTRSNQPQHF
TRBV16,many,TRBJ1-5,NA,TGTGCCAGCAGCCAATCGGTGAATAGCAATCAGCCCCAGCATTTT,CASSQSVNSNQPQHF
TRBV29-1,few,TRBJ1-5,NA,TGCAGCGTTGTTATAGGGGGGCGCGGTCAGCCCCAGCATTTT,CSVVIGGRGQPQHF
TRBV15,many,TRBJ1-1,NA,TGTGCCACCAGCAGAGTGACAGGCAACACTGAAGCTTTCTTT,CATSRVTGNTEAFF
TRBV5-1,NA,TRBJ1-4,NA,TGCGCCAGCAGCTTCCAAGGGGATGAAAAACTGTTTTTT,CASSFQGDEKLFF
TRBV15,NA,TRBJ2-5,NA,TGTGCCACCAGCAGAGATCGGACTGTCTACCAAGAGACCCAGTACTTC,CATSRDRTVYQETQYF
TRBV9,many,TRBJ2-7,TRBD2,TGTGCCAGCAGCCCCGCCCTTAGCGGGAGTCTCGAGCAGTACTTC,CASSPALSGSLEQYF
TRBV3-1,NA,TRBJ2-7,NA,TGTGCCAGCAGCCAAGGGCGTAGCGGCGAGCAGTACTTC,CASSQGRSGEQYF
TRBV7-2,NA,TRBJ1-5,TRBD1,TGTGCCAGCAGCTTAGGGGACAGGAAATATAATCAGCCCCAGCATTTT,CASSLGDRKYNQPQHF
TRBV11-3,NA,TRBJ2-2,NA,TGTGCCAGCAGCTTGCAGCCCGAGGGGACCGGGGAGCTGTTTTTT,CASSLQPEGTGELFF
TRBV7-9,NA,TRBJ1-6,NA,TGTGCCAGCAGCAGAGCCGCAAGAGAGTCACCCCTCCACTTT,CASSRAARESPLHF
TRBV7-3,NA,TRBJ1-4,TRBD1,TGCGCCAGCAGCCAAGAAGGGGACAGCGAAAAACTGTTTTTT,CASSQEGDSEKLFF
TRBV20-1,once,TRBJ2-2,NA,TGCAGTGCTAAGTCCCGGACCGGGGAGCTGTTTTTT,CSAKSRTGELFF
TRBV7-9,few,TRBJ2-5,NA,TGTGCCAGCAGCCGGACAGTAAAAGAGACCCAGTACTTC,CASSRTVKETQYF
TRBV7-3,NA,TRBJ2-3,TRBD2,TGTGCCAGCTCCGGCGGGGGGGCGGGCACAGATACGCAGTATTTT,CASSGGGAGTDTQYF
TRBV11-1,NA,TRBJ1-2,NA,TGTGCCAGCAGTGCAGACCAGTATGGCTACACCTTC,CASSADQYGYTF
TRBV7-9,once,TRBJ1-6,NA,TGTGCCAGCAGCCACAACGGGGGGGGGCCTCTCCACTTT,CASSHNGGGPLHF
TRBV25-1,NA,TRBJ2-2,NA,TGTGCCAGCAGGGGGAGGTGGACCGGGGAGCTGTTTTTT,CASRGRWTGELFF
TRBV20-1,NA,TRBJ1-6,NA,TGCAGTGCTAGAGAGGTTGGCTCCTATAATTCACCCCTCCACTTT,CSAREVGSYNSPLHF
TRBV10-2,few,TRBJ1-2,NA,TGCGCCAGCAGTGAGTCGGTCTATACTTGGACAGCCGCTAACTATGGCTACACCTTC,CASSESVYTWTAANYGYTF
TRBV7-2,few,TRBJ1-1,TRBD1,TGTGCCAGCAGCCAAGAGGACAGGCAGAACACTGAAGCTTTCTTT,CASSQEDRQNTEAFF
TRBV7-9,NA,TRBJ2-2,TRBD2,TGTGCCAGCAGCATACGGACTAGCGGGGGGACCGGGGAGCTGTTTTTT,CASSIRTSGGTGELFF
TRBV2,many,TRBJ2-2,NA,TGTGCCAGCATTTGGAGACCGAACACCGGGGAGCTGTTTTTT,CASIWRPNTGELFF
TRBV7-9,few,TRBJ1-4,TRBD1,TGTGCCAGCAGGACAGGGTTCGGGGAAAAACTGTTTTTT,CASRTGFGEKLFF
TRBV20-1,NA,TRBJ2-7,TRBD1,TGCAGTGCTAGACAGACAGGGGGCTTCGACGAGCAGTACTTC,CSARQTGGFDEQYF
TRBV29-1,NA,TRBJ1-2,TRBD1,TGCAGCGTCACCCATACAGGGGATGGCTACACCTTC,CSVTHTGDGYTF
TRBV11-2,NA,TRBJ2-2,NA,TGTGCCAGCAGCTTAGAACCCCCTAACCTGAACACCGGGGAGCTGTTTTTT,CASSLEPPNLNTGELFF
TRBV20-1,few,TRBJ2-5,NA,TGCAGTGCTAGAGACGGAACCCAAGAGACCCAGTACTTC,CSARDGTQETQYF
TRBV29-1,many,TRBJ2-5,TRBD1,TGCAGCATGACAGGGGAAGGCGTGGAGACCCAGTACTTC,CSMTGEGVETQYF
TRBV19,NA,TRBJ1-6,NA,TGTGCCAGTACCGTGGACTGGAATTCACCCCTCCACTTT,CASTVDWNSPLHF
TRBV7-6,NA,TRBJ2-7,TRBD2,TGTGCCAGCAGGGGGGGTTCGGCGGGAGGTGCCTACGAGCAGTACTTC,CASRGGSAGGAYEQYF
TRBV6-1,few,TRBJ2-2,NA,TGTGCCAGCAGTCTCTATGTCGGGGAGCTGTTTTTT,CASSLYVGELFF
TRBV4-1,few,TRBJ2-7,NA,TGCGCCAGCACCCCAAGGATAGGGAGCTCCTACGAGCAGTACTTC,CASTPRIGSSYEQYF
TRBV25-1,NA,TRBJ2-2,NA,TGTGCCAGCAGTTACTCCTGGCCACCTGTGGAGCTGTTTTTT,CASSYSWPPVELFF
TRBV19,NA,TRBJ1-6,TRBD1,TGTGCCAGTAGGACCGGGACAGACCTTAATTCACCCCTCCACTTT,CASRTGTDLNSPLHF
TRBV2,NA,TRBJ2-2,TRBD1,TGTGCCAGCAGATGGACAGGGGCATCCGGGGAGCTGTTTTTT,CASRWTGASGELFF
TRBV10-3,many,TRBJ2-5,NA,TGTGCCATCAGTGAGTCGGGGGAGACCCAGTACTTC,CAISESGETQYF
TRBV7-3,NA,TRBJ2-7,TRBD2,TGTGCCAGCAGCATGGATAGCGGGAGCTCCTACGAGCAGTACTTC,CASSMDSGSSYEQYF
TRBV20-1,NA,TRBJ2-7,TRBD2,TGCAGTGCGCCGAATACGTTCAGCGGGGGGGGCCACGAGCAGTACTTC,CSAPNTFSGGGHEQYF